The T cell receptor beta chain under discussion was sequenced for a study of shared clonotypes between healthy human individuals. Study results and limitations: Sampling involved blood alone; tissue repertoires likely differ.

Trimming stripped 6 bases from V and 2 bases from J, with 19 bases between. The CDR3 loop spans 16 amino acids. Germline lookup yields CDR1 SNHLY and CDR2 FYNNEI. This clone was seen a single time. The target antigen is unknown. Some 30,000 T cell genomes, or about 200 ng DNA, went into the sorted-subset replicate PCRs. Clones were sequenced by immunoSEQ multiplex PCR, and TCRdb holds only the in-frame ones, with some missing. Of roughly 1,000,000 clones in the sample, about four fifths were seen once. The specimen sequenced was memory CD4+ T cells from PBMCs. Specified subset: CD45RA-negative fraction. The receptor's source is a man between 18 and 29 years old in good health. Some clones in this sample may be carry-over from other donors' samples. The chain carries TRBV2 and TRBJ2-5; D may be TRBD2 (5 bases). CDR3 sequence: CASRARLLSPQETQYF. The CDR3 coding sequence is TGTGCCAGCAGGGCCCGACTATTGAGTCCGCAAGAGACCCAGTACTTC.